Following are 30 T cell receptor beta chains from one sample sequenced in a study of blood T cell repertoires in COVID-19. Profiling relied on immunoSEQ multiplex PCR, and the TCRdb table lists in-frame clones only, not all of them. The sample gives some 44,000 clones, roughly 90% of which show up once; about 2.4% is in the top ten. The specimen was peripheral blood. Source of these receptors: a human donor in a cohort sampled during active COVID-19.

Note on this clone: In the same sample, other DNA sequences code for this CDR3. The rearrangement links TRBV6-5 to TRBJ1-5, with D maybe TRBD1 (5 bases). This CDR3 has 13 amino acids. V was pared by 2 bases and J by 4 bases, with 6 bases between. The V gene's germline CDR1 is MNHEY and CDR2 SVGAGI. The CDR3 sequence is CASSYDRNQPQHF. The CDR3 region has the DNA TGTGCCAGCAGTTACGACAGAAATCAGCCCCAGCATTTT.

V gene TRBV19 combines with J gene TRBJ1-6, with D perhaps TRBD1 (6 bases). CDR1 and CDR2 from the germline V gene are LNHDA and SQIVND (reference sequence). The CDR3 is 14 amino acids. Trimming left V 2 bases short and J 9 bases short, with 11 bases between. The CDR3 bases are TGTGCCAGTAGTATAACAGGGTTTGGTTCACCCCTCCACTTT. Protein sequence: CASSITGFGSPLHF.

The chain links TRBV3-1 (or the pseudogene TRBV3-2) to TRBJ2-3, with 10 bases aligning to TRBD2. Germline V CDR1 and CDR2: LGHDT, YNNKEL (reference sequence). The CDR3 has 17 amino acids. With V trimmed by 2 bases and J by 4 bases, 9 bases remained unmatched. The CDR3 reads CASSQRLAGAAADTQYF. For the CDR3, the DNA is TGTGCCAGCAGCCAAAGACTAGCGGGCGCGGCCGCAGATACGCAGTATTTT.

This chain links TRBV5-1 with TRBJ2-1; 13 bases align to TRBD2. Germline V gene lookup returns CDR1 SGHRS and CDR2 YFSETQ. V trimming: 3 bases; J trimming: 2 bases; junction bases outside the gene matches: 2. This CDR3 region has 16 residues. The CDR3 DNA reads TGCGCCAGCAGCTACACTAGCGGGGGGGCCTACAATGAGCAGTTCTTC. It encodes CASSYTSGGAYNEQFF.

This CDR3 is CASSFGQPSGNTIYF. The CDR3 DNA is TGTGCCAGCAGCTTCGGACAGCCCTCTGGAAACACCATATATTTT. The chain uses TRBV5-6 and TRBJ1-3, with D maybe TRBD1 (6 bases). Germline CDR1 is SGHDT and CDR2 is YYEEEE. The length of the CDR3 is 15 residues. Trimming left V 2 bases short and J 0 bases short, with 9 bases between.

CDR3 sequence reads: CASSLWGVNGYTF. DNA of the CDR3: TGTGCCAGCAGTCTATGGGGGGTTAATGGCTACACCTTC. This rearrangement joins TRBV25-1 to TRBJ1-2, with a possible D match to TRBD1 (5 bases). Deletions cut 5 bases from V and 6 bases from J, with 13 bases between. Per the germline V gene, CDR1 is MGHDK and CDR2 is SYGVNS. The CDR3 contains 13 residues.

The V and J genes are TRBV10-3 and TRBJ2-7, with D perhaps matching TRBD2 (6 bases). Looked up from germline, CDR1 is ENHRY and CDR2 is SYGVKD. Trimming cost V 7 bases and J 6 bases, with 16 bases left between them. The CDR3 totals 13 residues. This chain's CDR3 is CAIKGRTEGEQYF. The CDR3 bases are TGTGCCATCAAAGGGAGGACTGAGGGCGAGCAGTACTTC.

This chain joins TRBV5-1 and TRBJ1-4; 8 nucleotides line up with TRBD1. Per germline, CDR1 SGHRS and CDR2 YFSETQ. V was clipped by 4 bases and J by 8 bases; unmatched bases: 10. This CDR3 region has 15 residues. The CDR3 loop reads CASSLTGQGKEKLFF. Written as DNA, the CDR3 is TGCGCCAGCAGCCTGACAGGACAGGGAAAAGAAAAACTGTTTTTT. The complete variable domain, with remaining parts taken from reference TRBV5-1 and TRBJ1-4, reads KAGVTQTPRYLIKTRGQQVTLSCSPISGHRSVSWYQQTPGQGLQFLFEYFSETQRNKGNFPGRFSGRQFSNSRSEMNVSTLELGDSALYLCASSLTGQGKEKLFFGSGTQLSVL.

The chain joins TRBV6-5 to TRBJ2-1; 10 bases map to TRBD2. CDR3 size: 15 residues. CDR1 and CDR2 (germline): MNHEY, SVGAGI. The V gene end was trimmed by 6 bases and the J gene end by 10 bases; junction bases not matched to a gene: 12. CDR3 amino acids: CASRDHSGGLREQFF. The CDR3 DNA is TGTGCCAGCAGGGACCATAGCGGGGGGCTTCGAGAGCAGTTCTTC.

The genes are TRBV19 and TRBJ1-1; D may be TRBD1 (6 bases). Per the germline V gene, CDR1 is LNHDA and CDR2 is SQIVND (reference sequence). Trimming stripped 0 bases from V and 4 bases from J, with 15 bases between. The CDR3 extends over 16 amino acids. Here the CDR3 DNA reads TGTGCCAGTAGTATAGAATTAGGGGGGGGGATCACTGAAGCTTTCTTT. It is translated as CASSIELGGGITEAFF.

The chain recombines TRBV11-1 with TRBJ2-6, with a weak D call TRBD1 (5 bases). The CDR3 consists of 15 residues. The V gene lost 4 bases and the J gene lost 3 bases, with 10 bases spanning the gap. Germline V gene data show CDR1 as SGHAT and CDR2 as FQDESV (reference sequence). The CDR3 region is CASSSQGFGANVLTF. The CDR3 nucleotides read TGTGCCAGCAGCTCTCAGGGCTTTGGGGCCAACGTCCTGACTTTC. Drawing the rest from reference TRBV11-1 and TRBJ2-6, the complete variable domain is EAEVAQSPRYKITEKSQAVAFWCDPISGHATLYWYRQILGQGPELLVQFQDESVVDDSQLPKDRFSAERLKGVDSTLKIQPAELGDSAMYLCASSSQGFGANVLTFGAGSRLTVL.

The CDR3 region has the DNA TGTGCCAGCAGCTTGTTGGGAGTCTATGGCTACACCTTC. It codes for CASSLLGVYGYTF. This sequence joins TRBV5-6 and TRBJ1-2; unclear D gene. Trimming pared 1 base from V and 4 bases from J, leaving 8 bases between. This CDR3 has 13 amino acids. Germline V CDR1 and CDR2: SGHDT, YYEEEE.

In its sample, this clone was seen once. The V call is TRBV19, the J call TRBJ1-1; a weak D match, TRBD1 (6 bases). The V end was cut by 4 bases, the J end by 5 bases, with 17 bases between. CDR1 and CDR2 from the germline V gene are LNHDA and SQIVND (reference sequence). This CDR3 is 15 amino acids long. This CDR3 reads CASSKQGLMGTEAFF. In nucleotides, the CDR3 is TGTGCCAGTAGTAAACAGGGTTTAATGGGGACTGAAGCTTTCTTT.

This clone has a single count. J is TRBJ1-2 and V is TRBV18; D call uncertain. In germline, CDR1 is KGHSH, CDR2 LQKENI. The CDR3 is 15 amino acids. Trimming removed 1 base at V and 4 bases at J, with 13 bases between. The CDR3 DNA follows: TGTGCCAGCTCACCACGTACCCATCTCGGCTATGGCTACACCTTC. This translates into CASSPRTHLGYGYTF.

This sequence joins TRBV9 and TRBJ2-3; D remains unclear. This CDR3 is 15 amino acids long. Trimming removed 0 bases at V and 2 bases at J, with 10 bases between. Germline CDR1 and CDR2: SGDLS and YYNGEE. The CDR3 here is CASSVGSGLTDTQYF. CDR3 DNA: TGTGCCAGCAGCGTAGGTTCAGGCCTCACAGATACGCAGTATTTT.

V gene TRBV29-1 combines with J gene TRBJ2-2; 8 bases align to TRBD1. The length of the CDR3 is 14 residues. The germline V gene encodes CDR1 SQVTM and CDR2 ANQGSEA. V was pared by 6 bases and J by 5 bases, with 8 bases of the junction left unmatched. The CDR3 region has the DNA TGCAGCGTACAGGGGGGCCTGAGGACCGGGGAGCTGTTTTTT. This gives the protein CSVQGGLRTGELFF.

The CDR3: CASSLGGGFVYEQFF. CDR3 sequence (DNA): TGTGCCAGCAGCTTAGGCGGGGGGTTTGTCTATGAGCAGTTCTTC. V gene TRBV5-4 combines with J gene TRBJ2-1; TRBD2 aligns across 8 bases. V was pared by 2 bases and J by 8 bases, with 9 bases of the junction left unmatched. Germline lookup yields CDR1 SGHNT and CDR2 YYREEE (reference sequence). The CDR3 has 15 amino acids.

The J gene is TRBJ2-5, the V gene TRBV5-5; TRBD2 matches at 7 bases. Germline CDR1 is SGHKS and CDR2 is YYEKEE (reference sequence). The CDR3 spans 15 residues. Trimming took 1 base from V and 0 from J; bases not matched to a gene: 3. CDR3 nucleotide sequence: TGTGCCAGCAGCTTGACTAGCGTGTACCAAGAGACCCAGTACTTC. Encoded protein: CASSLTSVYQETQYF.

This clone was detected only once. V gene TRBV10-3 combines with J gene TRBJ1-1; TRBD1 is a possible D gene (6 bases). V lost 6 bases, J lost 0 bases, and 20 bases lay in between. Germline V gene lookup returns CDR1 ENHRY and CDR2 SYGVKD. The CDR3 is made up of 17 amino acids. The DNA of the CDR3 is TGTGCCATCAGCCAACAGGGATTTGGGCCTTTGAACACTGAAGCTTTCTTT. It translates to CAISQQGFGPLNTEAFF.

The gene calls are TRBV5-4 and TRBJ2-1, with 11 positions matching TRBD1. With V trimmed by 4 bases and J by 5 bases, 2 bases remained unmatched. Germline V CDR1 and CDR2: SGHNT, YYREEE (reference sequence). The CDR3 covers 14 residues. The CDR3 sequence: CASSGQGANNEQFF. The CDR3 DNA reads TGTGCCAGCAGCGGACAGGGGGCAAACAATGAGCAGTTCTTC.

This chain connects TRBV21-1 to TRBJ2-5; the table's TRBD1 call for D was not verified on the DNA. TRBV21-1 is tagged as a pseudogene. This CDR3 contains 17 residues. The CDR3 spells CASSKGGSRDRVETQYF. The CDR3 nucleotides read TGTGCCAGCAGCAAAGGGGGGTCCCGGGACAGGGTTGAGACCCAGTACTTC.

The CDR3 nucleotides read TGTGCCAGCTCACCACTGGGGCGTTCTACTGAAGCTTTCTTT. Translation gives CASSPLGRSTEAFF. The chain recombines TRBV18 with TRBJ1-1; TRBD1 might be the D (5 bases). Trimming cost V 1 base and J 5 bases, with 11 bases left between them. From germline, CDR1 is KGHSH and CDR2 LQKENI. The CDR3 is 14 amino acids.

The chain carries TRBV6-5 and TRBJ1-2; 7 bases line up with TRBD1. Losses at the gene ends were 10 bases for V and 8 bases for J; bases not matched to a gene: 13. The CDR3 runs 13 residues. Germline V gives CDR1 MNHEY, CDR2 SVGAGI. The CDR3 sequence: CATGIADREGYTF. The CDR3 DNA reads as TGTGCCACCGGGATAGCCGACAGGGAAGGCTACACCTTC.

This clone turned up a few times. The chain combines TRBV19 with TRBJ2-7; D not certain. CDR3 length: 12 amino acids. Trimming stripped 5 bases from V and 0 bases from J, with 5 bases between. CDR1 and CDR2 (germline): LNHDA, SQIVND (reference sequence). The CDR3 sequence: CASSRGSYEQYF. CDR3 bases: TGTGCCAGTAGTCGCGGCTCCTACGAGCAGTACTTC.

This clone has a handful of counts. This sequence joins TRBV18 and TRBJ2-7; TRBD1 aligns across 9 bases. The CDR3 is 17 amino acids. The trim removed 0 bases at V and 6 bases at J, leaving 12 bases unmatched. CDR1 KGHSH and CDR2 LQKENI come from the germline V gene. For the CDR3, the DNA is TGTGCCAGCTCACCACCCCTCCTGACAGGGGGAGCTGGCGAGCAGTACTTC. Amino acids: CASSPPLLTGGAGEQYF.

This chain connects TRBV5-6 to TRBJ1-2; D is ambiguous. The CDR3 has 15 amino acids. Germline CDR1 reads SGHDT; CDR2 reads YYEEEE. V was trimmed by 0 bases and J by 8 bases, leaving 17 bases between them. As DNA, the CDR3 is TGTGCCAGCAGCTTGGTGGGCAGTATCTACGGAGGCTACACCTTC. This gives the protein CASSLVGSIYGGYTF.

This chain joins TRBV7-3 and TRBJ2-3; unclear D gene. Germline V gives CDR1 SGHTA, CDR2 FQGTGA. The CDR3 has 13 residues. Trimming removed 4 bases at V and 4 bases at J, with 9 bases between. The CDR3 coding sequence is TGTGCCAGCAGCTCCCCCCCCTCAGATACGCAGTATTTT. This codes for CASSSPPSDTQYF.

Concerning this clone: One end of the junction fails to match germline, which may point to a read error. This chain connects TRBV3-1 (or the pseudogene TRBV3-2) to TRBJ2-7, with D tentatively TRBD1 (5 bases). This CDR3 contains 11 residues. Germline V gene data show CDR1 as LGHDT and CDR2 as YNNKEL (reference sequence). CDR3 sequence: CASSLRGQGGF. The CDR3 region has the DNA TGTGCCAGCAGCCTAAGAGGTCAGGGCGGCTTC.

The rearrangement links TRBV6-5 to TRBJ2-7; no reliable D call. Looked up from germline, CDR1 is MNHEY and CDR2 is SVGAGI. The ends were cut back, 6 bases at V and 1 base at J, with 16 bases in the middle. The CDR3 runs 15 residues. CDR3 residues: CASRPGSSESYEQYF. CDR3 coding DNA: TGTGCCAGCAGACCTGGGTCATCGGAGTCCTACGAGCAGTACTTC.

V gene TRBV11-2 combines with J gene TRBJ2-2; maybe TRBD1 (6 bases). Germline V gives CDR1 SGHAT, CDR2 FQNNGV. Trimming removed 2 bases at V and 5 bases at J, with 12 bases between. The CDR3 covers 15 residues. CDR3 sequence: CASSLPQGFTGELFF. The CDR3 coding sequence is TGTGCCAGCAGCTTACCCCAGGGGTTTACCGGGGAGCTGTTTTTT.